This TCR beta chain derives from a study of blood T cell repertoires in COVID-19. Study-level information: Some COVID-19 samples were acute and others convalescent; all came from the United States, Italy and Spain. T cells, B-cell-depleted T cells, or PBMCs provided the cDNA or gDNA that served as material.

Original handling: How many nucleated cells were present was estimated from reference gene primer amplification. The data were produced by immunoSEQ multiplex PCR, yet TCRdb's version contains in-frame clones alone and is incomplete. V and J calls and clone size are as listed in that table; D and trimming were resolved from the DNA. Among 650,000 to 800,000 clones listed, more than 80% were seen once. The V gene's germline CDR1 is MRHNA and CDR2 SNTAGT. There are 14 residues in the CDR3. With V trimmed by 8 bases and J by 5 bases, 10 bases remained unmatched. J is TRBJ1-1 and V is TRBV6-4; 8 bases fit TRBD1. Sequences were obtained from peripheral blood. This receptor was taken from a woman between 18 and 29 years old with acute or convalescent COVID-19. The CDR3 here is CASSPGQGHTEAFF. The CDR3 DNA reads TGTGCCAGCTCGCCCGGACAGGGACATACTGAAGCTTTCTTT.